A selection of T cell receptor beta chains follows, all from one sample in a study. TCRdb processed the reads anew with MiXCR; each CDR3 protein has one entry. The sample has some 6,000 distinct CDR3 sequences, around 8.8% seen once. The sequencing input was CD4+ T cells from synovial fluid. The receptors stem from a human donor with rheumatoid arthritis. Both conserved end residues are part of each CDR3. D genes are given only for firm matches. Where a row states a size, it is once, few, many or the class of an expanded clone; other rows omit it.

TRBV9	medium-sized	-	TRBJ2-1	TGTGCCAGCAGCGTTGCAGGACAGAACAATGAGCAGTTCTTC	CASSVAGQNNEQFF
TRBV10-1	few	-	TRBJ1-1	TGCGCCAGCAGGGCATTTACGAACACTGAAGCTTTCTTT	CASRAFTNTEAFF
TRBV10-3	medium-sized	-	TRBJ1-1	TGTGCCATCAGGGCACAGGGTACTGAAGCTTTCTTT	CAIRAQGTEAFF
TRBV29-1	medium-sized	TRBD2	TRBJ2-1	TGCAGCGTTGAACCAACCAGGCCTAGCGGGGACAATGAGCAGTTCTTC	CSVEPTRPSGDNEQFF
TRBV7-9	many	-	TRBJ2-7	TGTGCCAGCAGCCCGTCCCAGGCAGGTCCCTACGAGCAGTACTTC	CASSPSQAGPYEQYF
TRBV28	medium-sized	-	TRBJ1-2	TGTGCCAGCAGTCCTTCGGGGAACTATGGCTACACCTTC	CASSPSGNYGYTF
TRBV7-9	many	-	TRBJ2-1	TGTGCCAGCCTTCGCGGTAGCATGGGCAATGAGCAGTTCTTC	CASLRGSMGNEQFF
TRBV10-3	medium-sized	-	TRBJ2-7	TGTGCCATCAGTGAAGGGCAAGGTCGGGAGCAGTACTTC	CAISEGQGREQYF
TRBV6-6	many	TRBD1	TRBJ1-2	TGTGCCAGCAGCCAGACAGGGTATGTCGATGGCTACACCTTC	CASSQTGYVDGYTF
TRBV5-1	medium-sized	TRBD2	TRBJ2-1	TGCGCCAGCAGCCTCGGGACTACAGGAGGCGATGAGCAGTTCTTC	CASSLGTTGGDEQFF
TRBV5-1	-	-	TRBJ2-7	TGCGCCAGCAGCTTGGCGGCGAACTCCTACGAGCAGTACTTC	CASSLAANSYEQYF
TRBV3-1	many	-	TRBJ1-2	TGTGCCAGCAGCCAAGACCTGACAAGCTATGGCTACACCTTC	CASSQDLTSYGYTF
TRBV7-3	medium-sized	TRBD2	TRBJ2-1	TGTGCCAGCAGCGCCGCTAGCGGTGATTCCTACAATGAGCAGTTCTTC	CASSAASGDSYNEQFF
TRBV18	medium-sized	TRBD1	TRBJ2-7	TGTGCCAGCTCACCTACAGGGGACGAGCAGTACTTC	CASSPTGDEQYF
TRBV11-3	medium-sized	-	TRBJ2-5	TGTGCCAGCAGCTTAGATAGCGGTTTGTCGACAGACATCCAAGAGACCCAGTACTTC	CASSLDSGLSTDIQETQYF
TRBV7-3	many	-	TRBJ1-1	TGTGCCAGCAGCTTAGTTTGGGCGACGAACACTGAAGCTTTCTTT	CASSLVWATNTEAFF
TRBV18	few	TRBD1	TRBJ2-7	TGTGCCAGCTCACCACCAGGACAGGGAAGATACGAGCAGTACTTC	CASSPPGQGRYEQYF
TRBV9	many	TRBD1	TRBJ2-5	TGTGCCAGCAACCCGTCCGGGACAGCCATGGAGACCCAGTACTTC	CASNPSGTAMETQYF
TRBV2	medium-sized	TRBD2	TRBJ2-1	TGTGCCAGCACCGTCGGGACTAGCAGCTACAATGAGCAGTTCTTC	CASTVGTSSYNEQFF
TRBV18	many	-	TRBJ2-2	TGTGCCAGCTCACCGAAACAGACAGGCACCGGGGAGCTGTTTTTT	CASSPKQTGTGELFF
TRBV7-2	many	-	TRBJ1-2	TGTGCCAGCAGCCTGGGAGTTCTGAGGGGCTACACCTTC	CASSLGVLRGYTF
TRBV28	medium-sized	-	TRBJ1-3	TGTGCCAGCAGTTCGACAGGACAGTTCGGCTACTCTGGAAACACCATATATTTT	CASSSTGQFGYSGNTIYF
TRBV9	medium-sized	-	TRBJ2-2	TGTGCCAGCAGCGCCGGATACACCGGGGAGCTGTTTTTT	CASSAGYTGELFF
TRBV28	medium-sized	TRBD1	TRBJ2-3	TGTGCCAGCAGTTTAGGGACAGCAGCAGATACGCAGTATTTT	CASSLGTAADTQYF
TRBV19	many	TRBD1	TRBJ1-2	TGTGCCAGTAGCCTGGGACAGATGGCCTATGGCTACACCTTC	CASSLGQMAYGYTF
TRBV18	medium-sized	-	TRBJ1-5	TGTGCCAGCTCACGGGGGGCCACCGATGGTCAGCCCCAGCATTTT	CASSRGATDGQPQHF
TRBV2	many	-	TRBJ2-7	TGTGCCAGCACAGAACTACCCTCATCCTACGAGCAGTACTTC	CASTELPSSYEQYF
TRBV18	medium-sized	TRBD2	TRBJ2-7	TGTGCCAGCTCGCAGAATAGCGGGAGCTCCTACGAGCAGTACTTC	CASSQNSGSSYEQYF
TRBV7-9	medium-sized	-	TRBJ2-3	TGTGCCAGCAGCTATAGCGGAAAAGCAGATACGCAGTATTTT	CASSYSGKADTQYF
TRBV7-2	-	TRBD2	TRBJ2-3	TGTGCCAGCAGCGCACTAGCGGGAGTAACAGATACGCAGTATTTT	CASSALAGVTDTQYF
TRBV18	many	-	TRBJ2-7	TGTGCCAGCTCACCCAATGTTGGAGCGAGCTCCTACGAGCAGTACTTC	CASSPNVGASSYEQYF